Sequencing of this T cell receptor beta chain was carried out in a study of cytomegalovirus exposure and HLA in healthy donors. General study results and limits: Later analysis revealed greater clonal expansion in HLA-associated TCR beta chains than in equally common others.

Points on this clone: No antigen is known for it.

PCR employed 60 Vbeta and 13 Jbeta primers. Profiling relied on immunoSEQ multiplex PCR, and the TCRdb table lists in-frame clones only, not all of them. Here the sample spans 100,000 or so clones, approximately 74% being singletons. Germline V gene sequence: CDR1 SGHRS, CDR2 YFSETQ. Deletions cut 0 bases from V and 0 bases from J, with 10 bases between. This CDR3 contains 16 residues. Sequences were obtained from PBMCs. The TCR originated in a woman between 40 and 50 years old in good health and CMV-seronegative. J is TRBJ1-3 and V is TRBV5-1; no reliable D call. The CDR3 DNA follows: TGCGCCAGCAGCTTGGTCTCTACGAGCTCTGGAAACACCATATATTTT. Encoded protein: CASSLVSTSSGNTIYF.